Sequencing of this T cell receptor beta chain was carried out in a study of control samples from healthy donors and cancer patients. The V gene's germline CDR1 is KGHSH and CDR2 LQKENI. Trimming removed 3 bases from V and 0 bases from J, with 9 bases in between. The CDR3 totals 15 residues. The assay was immunoSEQ multiplex PCR, and TCRdb's table has in-frame clones only and misses some. Altogether tens of thousands of clones are present, over 75% being singletons, with the ten largest covering roughly 28%. The sample consisted of blood. The TCR originated in a man aged 50-60 years in good health. The rearrangement links TRBV18 to TRBJ1-5; D gene uncertain. The CDR3: CASSPGPDSNQPQHF. Here the CDR3 DNA reads TGTGCCAGCTCACCCGGGCCGGATAGCAATCAGCCCCAGCATTTT. Using reference TRBV18 and TRBJ1-5 for the parts outside the CDR3, the full variable domain is NAGVMQNPRHLVRRRGQEARLRCSPMKGHSHVYWYRQLPEEGLKFMVYLQKENIIDESGMPKERFSAEFPKEGPSILRIQQVVRGDSAAYFCASSPGPDSNQPQHFGDGTRLSIL.